This entry lists 23 T cell receptor beta chains sequenced from one sample in a study of blood T cell repertoires in COVID-19. Data came from immunoSEQ multiplex PCR; TCRdb stores just in-frame clones and leaves some out. The sample has 300,000 to 350,000 clones, around nine tenths seen once. The sample comprised PBMCs or T cells enriched from blood (not recorded which). The source of these receptors is a man in his thirties or forties who had recovered from COVID-19.

This clone was detected only once. The chain carries TRBV5-4 and TRBJ2-5, with 8 bases that match TRBD2. The CDR3 is made up of 15 amino acids. Germline CDR1 reads SGHNT; CDR2 reads YYREEE (reference sequence). The trim removed 7 bases at V and 5 bases at J, leaving 13 bases unmatched. The CDR3 loop reads CASGGAGAGRETQYF. CDR3 in DNA: TGTGCCAGCGGGGGAGCGGGGGCGGGTAGGGAGACCCAGTACTTC.

This clone has a single count. This chain uses TRBV5-1 with TRBJ2-1, with D possibly being TRBD1 (5 bases). The CDR3 is 16 residues long. Germline V gene data show CDR1 as SGHRS and CDR2 as YFSETQ. Trimming removed 0 bases at V and 0 bases at J, with 10 bases between. The chain's CDR3 is CASSLDTGPSYNEQFF. The CDR3 DNA reads as TGCGCCAGCAGCTTGGATACAGGCCCCTCCTACAATGAGCAGTTCTTC.

This chain uses TRBV2 with TRBJ1-5, with unresolved D. Germline V gene data show CDR1 as SNHLY and CDR2 as FYNNEI. The CDR3 is 15 residues long. Trimming took 1 base from V and 0 from J, leaving 7 bases between them. This CDR3 is CASSEGHTSNQPQHF. CDR3 DNA sequence: TGTGCCAGCAGTGAAGGACACACTAGCAATCAGCCCCAGCATTTT. Full variable domain (outside the CDR3, taken from reference TRBV2 and TRBJ1-5): EPEVTQTPSHQVTQMGQEVILRCVPISNHLYFYWYRQILGQKVEFLVSFYNNEISEKSEIFDDQFSVERPDGSNFTLKIRSTKLEDSAMYFCASSEGHTSNQPQHFGDGTRLSIL.

The chain carries TRBV19 and TRBJ2-1; 9 positions agree with TRBD1. V shed 7 bases, J shed 10 bases, and the junction held 11 bases outside the gene matches. Germline V lookup: CDR1 LNHDA, CDR2 SQIVND (reference sequence). The CDR3 is 14 amino acids. CDR3 sequence: CASNVAGTGTEQFF. The CDR3 DNA follows: TGTGCCAGTAATGTGGCGGGGACAGGGACCGAGCAGTTCTTC. Complete variable domain (other parts from reference TRBV19 and TRBJ2-1): DGGITQSPKYLFRKEGQNVTLSCEQNLNHDAMYWYRQDPGQGLRLIYYSQIVNDFQKGDIAEGYSVSREKKESFPLTVTSAQKNPTAFYLCASNVAGTGTEQFFGPGTRLTVL.

The chain recombines TRBV9 with TRBJ1-1; D perhaps matches TRBD1 (6 bases). V lost 3 bases, J lost 0 bases, and 12 bases lay in between. Per germline, CDR1 SGDLS and CDR2 YYNGEE. This CDR3 spans 15 amino acids. Here the CDR3 reads CASSGSTGLNTEAFF. The CDR3 nucleotides read TGTGCCAGCAGCGGTTCGACAGGCCTGAACACTGAAGCTTTCTTT.

CDR3 protein: CASSLGSLETQYF. The DNA of the CDR3 is TGTGCCAGCAGCTTAGGTAGCTTGGAGACCCAGTACTTC. The chain uses TRBV7-8 and TRBJ2-5; no definite D call. This CDR3 is 13 amino acids long. Germline CDR1 and CDR2: SGHVS and FQNEAQ. The germline V and J ends were trimmed by 1 base and 5 bases, with 8 bases remaining between them.

The V and J genes are TRBV5-4 and TRBJ2-7; 7 bases are a match to TRBD2. Germline V gene sequence: CDR1 SGHNT, CDR2 YYREEE (reference sequence). J gave up 7 bases and V 4 bases, and 8 bases lay outside the gene matches. This CDR3 is 13 amino acids long. In nucleotides, the CDR3 is TGTGCCAGCAGCACCCCCGGGGGGTCGGAGCAGTACTTC. It specifies CASSTPGGSEQYF. The whole variable domain, remainder taken from reference TRBV5-4 and TRBJ2-7, is ETGVTQSPTHLIKTRGQQVTLRCSSQSGHNTVSWYQQALGQGPQFIFQYYREEENGRGNFPPRFSGLQFPNYSSELNVNALELDDSALYLCASSTPGGSEQYFGPGTRLTVT.

The rearrangement uses TRBV27 and TRBJ1-6; 10 bases line up with TRBD1. Germline V gene data show CDR1 as MNHEY and CDR2 as SMNVEV (reference sequence). The CDR3 has 15 residues. J gave up 8 bases and V 4 bases, and 5 bases lay outside the gene matches. The CDR3 loop is CASSSGQGVYSPLHF. The CDR3 coding sequence is TGTGCCAGCAGTTCCGGACAGGGGGTCTATTCACCCCTCCACTTT.

The V and J genes are TRBV30 and TRBJ2-7, with D perhaps matching TRBD1 (6 bases). The CDR3 runs 13 residues. Germline V gives CDR1 GTSNPN, CDR2 SVGIG (reference sequence). The V gene lost 0 bases and the J gene lost 12 bases, with 18 bases spanning the gap. CDR3 sequence reads: CAWSVPLQGRGYF. In nucleotides, the CDR3 is TGTGCCTGGAGTGTTCCCCTACAGGGCAGGGGGTACTTC.

The chain has TRBV7-9 and TRBJ2-5, with a weak D call TRBD2 (6 bases). CDR3 length equals 13 residues. The germline gives CDR1 SEHNR, CDR2 FQNEAQ (reference sequence). Between the trimmed V and J ends, which lost 4 bases and 2 bases, there was a span of 8 bases. The CDR3 reads CASSSAGQETQYF. CDR3 coding DNA: TGTGCCAGCAGCTCCGCGGGACAAGAGACCCAGTACTTC.

On this clone: The sample has other DNA sequences that encode this CDR3 too. The V gene is TRBV11-3, the J gene TRBJ2-7; 12 bases fit TRBD1. Germline CDR1 reads SGHNT; CDR2 reads YENEEA. The CDR3 extends over 14 amino acids. J lost 4 bases, V lost 5 bases, and 3 bases had no gene match. Here the CDR3 DNA reads TGTGCCAGCAGCCCGGGACAGGGGGCTTACGAGCAGTACTTC. It translates to CASSPGQGAYEQYF.

The rearrangement joins TRBV6-1 to TRBJ2-3; 7 positions agree with TRBD2. V trimming: 2 bases; J trimming: 0 bases; junction bases outside the gene matches: 5. The CDR3 runs 16 residues. Germline V gives CDR1 MNHNS, CDR2 SASEGT. The CDR3 sequence is CASSEWRGTSTDTQYF. For the CDR3, the DNA is TGTGCCAGCAGTGAATGGCGGGGGACTAGCACAGATACGCAGTATTTT.

Of note for this clone: Other DNA sequences in the sample encode the same CDR3. V usage is TRBV5-1 and J usage is TRBJ2-3; 7 nucleotides line up with TRBD1. Per the germline V gene, CDR1 is SGHRS and CDR2 is YFSETQ. With V trimmed by 0 bases and J by 3 bases, 1 base remained unmatched. This CDR3 is built from 14 residues. The DNA for the CDR3 is TGCGCCAGCAGCTTGGACAGGGGTACAGATACGCAGTATTTT. Residues: CASSLDRGTDTQYF.

V and J are TRBV6-6 and TRBJ2-2, with D perhaps matching TRBD2 (6 bases). The V and J ends lost 2 bases and 6 bases respectively, with 10 bases between them. CDR1 and CDR2 (germline): MNHNY, SVGAGI (reference sequence). The CDR3 extends over 14 amino acids. The CDR3 bases are TGTGCCAGCAGTTACCAACGCGGGGCCGGGGAGCTGTTTTTT. The encoded protein is CASSYQRGAGELFF.

This rearrangement joins TRBV5-6 to TRBJ2-1, with D perhaps matching TRBD2 (6 bases). There are 14 residues in the CDR3. The germline V gene has CDR1 SGHDT and CDR2 YYEEEE. Trimming shortened V by 3 bases and J by 9 bases, and 16 bases separated the two germline ends. The CDR3 loop is CASSWGLEPSEQFF. CDR3 in DNA: TGTGCCAGCAGCTGGGGACTCGAACCCTCTGAGCAGTTCTTC.

This chain joins TRBV15 and TRBJ2-5; 13 positions match TRBD2. V dropped 5 bases and J dropped 5; count of bases not matched to a gene: 8. The CDR3 sequence is 16 residues long. Germline-derived CDR1 and CDR2 are LNHNV and YYDKDF (reference sequence). The CDR3 nucleotides are TGTGCCACCAGCCCCCGAGGACTAGCGGGGGTTGAGACCCAGTACTTC. Amino acid sequence: CATSPRGLAGVETQYF.

The V and J genes are TRBV4-1 and TRBJ1-5, with D tentatively TRBD1 (5 bases). CDR3 length: 15 residues. Trimming left V 5 bases short and J 7 bases short, with 18 bases between. Germline V CDR1 and CDR2: MGHRA, YSYEKL. This CDR3 is CASSWSQGGGQPQHF. The CDR3 nucleotides read TGCGCCAGCAGCTGGTCTCAGGGAGGCGGCCAGCCCCAGCATTTT.

The DNA for the CDR3 is TGTGCCAGCAGCCGCGGACTAGCGGGCGCAGATACGCAGTATTTT. Protein: CASSRGLAGADTQYF. The chain uses TRBV5-8 and TRBJ2-3, with 11 bases aligning to TRBD2. CDR1 and CDR2 (germline): SGHTS, YDEGEE. V was pared by 4 bases and J by 4 bases, with 5 bases of the junction left unmatched. This CDR3 has 15 amino acids.

The chain couples TRBV11-2 to TRBJ1-5; D might be TRBD1 (5 bases). Germline CDR1 is SGHAT and CDR2 is FQNNGV. This CDR3 region has 17 residues. V shed 1 base and J shed 6 bases, with 19 bases lying between them. This CDR3 reads CASSLGPGRAAGQPQHF. The DNA of the CDR3 is TGTGCCAGCAGCTTAGGACCAGGGAGGGCTGCGGGTCAGCCCCAGCATTTT.

This chain uses TRBV10-3 with TRBJ2-3, with TRBD2 matching over 7 bases. V was pared by 8 bases and J by 2 bases, with 10 bases of the junction left unmatched. Germline V gene sequence: CDR1 ENHRY, CDR2 SYGVKD. The CDR3 is 15 amino acids. The CDR3 is CAIFRGENPTDTQYF. Here the CDR3 DNA reads TGTGCCATCTTCCGGGGGGAGAACCCCACAGATACGCAGTATTTT.

This rearrangement joins TRBV3-1 (or the pseudogene TRBV3-2) to TRBJ2-7; D remains ambiguous. Trimming took 4 bases from V and 0 from J, leaving 10 bases between them. CDR3 size: 14 residues. Looked up from germline, CDR1 is LGHDT and CDR2 is YNNKEL (reference sequence). CDR3 in DNA: TGTGCCAGCAGCCCTTCCCCGGGCTCCTACGAGCAGTACTTC. Translated, it gives CASSPSPGSYEQYF.

This sequence joins TRBV5-6 and TRBJ1-6; TRBD1 is a possible D gene (5 bases). Germline V CDR1 and CDR2: SGHDT, YYEEEE. The CDR3 is 16 residues long. The ends were cut back, 3 bases at V and 1 base at J, with 11 bases in the middle. DNA of the CDR3: TGTGCCAGCAGCTGGGGGGTGAGGTCCTATAATTCACCCCTCCACTTT. It is translated as CASSWGVRSYNSPLHF.

The chain couples TRBV7-6 to TRBJ1-3; the D gene is possibly TRBD1 (6 bases). Trimming left V 5 bases short and J 2 bases short, with 13 bases between. The germline V gene encodes CDR1 SGHVS and CDR2 FNYEAQ. CDR3 length equals 15 residues. The chain's CDR3 is CASSSTGSPGNTIYF. In nucleotides, the CDR3 is TGTGCCAGCAGCAGTACAGGGAGTCCTGGAAACACCATATATTTT.